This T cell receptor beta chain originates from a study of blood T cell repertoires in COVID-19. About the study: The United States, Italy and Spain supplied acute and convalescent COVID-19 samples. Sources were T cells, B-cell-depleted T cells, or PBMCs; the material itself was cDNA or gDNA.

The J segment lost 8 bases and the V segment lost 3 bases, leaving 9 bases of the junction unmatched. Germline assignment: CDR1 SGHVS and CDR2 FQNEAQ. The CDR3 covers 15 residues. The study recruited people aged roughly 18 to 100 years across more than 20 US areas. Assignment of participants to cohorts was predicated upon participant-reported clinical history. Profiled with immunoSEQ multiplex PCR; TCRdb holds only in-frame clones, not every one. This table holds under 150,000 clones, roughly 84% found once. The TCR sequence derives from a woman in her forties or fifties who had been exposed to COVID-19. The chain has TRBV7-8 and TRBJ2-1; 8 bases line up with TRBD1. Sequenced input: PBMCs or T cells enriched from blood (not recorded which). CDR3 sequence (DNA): TGTGCCAGCAGCTTCCAGGGGGCTTCTGTCGATGAGCAGTTCTTC. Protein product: CASSFQGASVDEQFF.